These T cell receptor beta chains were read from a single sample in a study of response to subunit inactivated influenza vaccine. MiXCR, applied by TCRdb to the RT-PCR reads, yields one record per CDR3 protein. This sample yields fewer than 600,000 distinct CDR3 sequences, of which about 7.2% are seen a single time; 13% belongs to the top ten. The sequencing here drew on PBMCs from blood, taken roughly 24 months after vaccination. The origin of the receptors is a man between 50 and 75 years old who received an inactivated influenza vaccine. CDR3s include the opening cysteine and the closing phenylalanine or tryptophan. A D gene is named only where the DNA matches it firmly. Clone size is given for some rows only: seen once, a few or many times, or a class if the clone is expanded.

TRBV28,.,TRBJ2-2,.,TGTGCCAGCAGTTCCCTTAAGGAGAACACCGGGGAGCTGTTTTTT,CASSSLKENTGELFF
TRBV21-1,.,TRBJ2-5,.,TGTGCCAGCAGCACCTCCGGAGTAGCGGGTGGCCAAGAGACCCAGTACTTC,CASSTSGVAGGQETQYF
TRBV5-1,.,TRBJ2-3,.,TGCGCCAGACAAGGCCGAACAGATACGCAGTATTTT,CARQGRTDTQYF
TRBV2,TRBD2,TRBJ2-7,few,TGTGCCAGCAGTTCGACTAGCCGCAGCTCCTACGAGCAGTACTTC,CASSSTSRSSYEQYF
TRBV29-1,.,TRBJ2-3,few,TGCAGCGTAGACATGTCTGCGAACACAGATACGCAGTATTTT,CSVDMSANTDTQYF
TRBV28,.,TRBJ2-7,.,TGTGCCAGCAGTCCGTCGGGACTGGAGACCTACGAGCAGTACTTC,CASSPSGLETYEQYF
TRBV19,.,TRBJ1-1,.,TGTGCCAGTACTCGGGGGATCGGACGGACTCATGAAGCTTTCTTT,CASTRGIGRTHEAFF
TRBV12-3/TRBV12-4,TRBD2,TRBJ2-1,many,TGTGCCAGCAGAGGACTAGCGGCTTACAATGAGCAGTTCTTC,CASRGLAAYNEQFF
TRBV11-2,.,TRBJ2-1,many,TGTGCCAGCAGCTCAGCCACATACAATGAGCAGTTCTTC,CASSSATYNEQFF
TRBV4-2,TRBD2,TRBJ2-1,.,TGTGCCAGCAGCCAAGCCCGACTAGCGGGAGGTAACAATGAGCAGTTCTTC,CASSQARLAGGNNEQFF
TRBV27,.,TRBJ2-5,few,TGTGCCGTTGGTGACGGCAGACAAGAGACCCAGTACTTC,CAVGDGRQETQYF
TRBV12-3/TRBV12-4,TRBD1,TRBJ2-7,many,TGTGCCAGCAGCAAACAGGGGGCGACCTACGAGCAGTACTTC,CASSKQGATYEQYF
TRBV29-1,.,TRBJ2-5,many,TGCAGCGTTGAAAAAGGGAGTCTCGTCCAAGAGACCCAGTACTTC,CSVEKGSLVQETQYF
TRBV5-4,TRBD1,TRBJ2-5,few,TGTGCCAGCAGCTTGGGGACAGGGGGAGGGATCGGGGAGACCCAGTACTTC,CASSLGTGGGIGETQYF
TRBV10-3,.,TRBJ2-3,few,TGTGCCACACTTGGGTTTGAGGGGGGTACGCAGTATTTT,CATLGFEGGTQYF
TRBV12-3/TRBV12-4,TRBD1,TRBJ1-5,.,TGTGCCAGCAGTCCTACCGGGACAGGGAATAGCAATCAGCCCCAGCATTTT,CASSPTGTGNSNQPQHF